Listed below are T cell receptor beta chains from one sample, sequenced in a study of CDR3 diversity in severe acne. Each CDR3 protein gets one entry after TCRdb re-called the PCR reads with MiXCR. Here the sample spans some 90,000 distinct CDR3 sequences, roughly 52% being singletons. The sequencing input was blood. All receptors come from a male donor in good health, serving as a control. CDR3s include the opening cysteine and the closing phenylalanine or tryptophan. The order of the fields is D gene, V gene, J gene, clone size, CDR3 DNA, CDR3 protein. The D gene is left open where the match is weak. A clone size is listed for some rows: how often the clone was seen (once, few, many), or a class if it is expanded.

NA,TRBV5-1,TRBJ1-2,NA,TGCGCCAGCAGCCTCTCCGGGACCGATTATGGCTACACCTTC,CASSLSGTDYGYTF
TRBD1,TRBV20-1,TRBJ2-5,NA,TGCAGTGCTGGGGCCCGGGGACAGGGAGGGCGAGAGACCCAGTACTTC,CSAGARGQGGRETQYF
NA,TRBV7-3,TRBJ2-7,NA,TGTGCCAGCAGCTCCTACGGGGGCACTCCCTCCTACGAGCAGTACTTC,CASSSYGGTPSYEQYF
TRBD2,TRBV20-1,TRBJ2-5,NA,TGCAGTGCTTCCCCGACTAGCGGGATGGAGACCCAGTACTTT,CSASPTSGMETQYF
TRBD1,TRBV5-8,TRBJ1-2,NA,TGTGCCAGCAGCTTGGCCGGGACAGGGGGCGTCGGTGGCTACACCTTC,CASSLAGTGGVGGYTF
TRBD2,TRBV7-6,TRBJ2-5,medium-sized,TGTGCCAGCAGCCCTGGTGGGCTAGCGGGGGGGTACCAAGAGACCCAGTACTTC,CASSPGGLAGGYQETQYF
NA,TRBV27,TRBJ2-5,many,TGTGCCAGCAGTTTAACGCCCAAAGAGACCCAGTACTTC,CASSLTPKETQYF
NA,TRBV6-5,TRBJ1-1,few,TGTGCCAGCAGTTGGACAGAAGACACTGAAGCTTTCTTT,CASSWTEDTEAFF
NA,TRBV20-1,TRBJ1-3,many,TGCAGTGCTAATAGGAGGTACTCTGGAAACACCATATATTTT,CSANRRYSGNTIYF
TRBD2,TRBV30,TRBJ2-5,many,TGTGCCGTTAGCGGGGGGTCGGGGGAGACCCAGTACTTC,CAVSGGSGETQYF
NA,TRBV25-1,TRBJ1-1,few,TGTGCCAGCAGTGAGGGGCGTTTACCGGTGCGGAACACTGAAGCTTTCTTT,CASSEGRLPVRNTEAFF
NA,TRBV25-1,TRBJ2-7,NA,TGTGCCAGCAGTGACCGTCGGCACAGCTCCTACGAGCAGTACTTC,CASSDRRHSSYEQYF
TRBD1,TRBV6-5,TRBJ2-7,NA,TGTGCCAGCAGCCGACAGGGGGCAAGGTACGAGCAGTACTTC,CASSRQGARYEQYF
NA,TRBV10-3,TRBJ1-4,NA,TGTGCCATCGGACTGTCCGGTGAAAAACTGTTTTTT,CAIGLSGEKLFF
NA,TRBV5-1,TRBJ1-1,few,TGCGCCAGCAGCGAGTCCCCAACAGGGATGAACACTGAAGCTTTCTTT,CASSESPTGMNTEAFF
NA,TRBV20-1,TRBJ1-6,NA,TGCAGTGCTAGAGACTTGTTACGTAATTCACCCCTCCACTTT,CSARDLLRNSPLHF